This TCR beta chain was sequenced in a study of T cells in Graves' hyperthyroidism and ophthalmopathy. The CDR3 runs 15 residues. With 1 base removed from V and 0 bases from J, the gap between germline ends came to 9 bases. In germline, CDR1 is LGHDT, CDR2 YNNKEL (reference sequence). RNA transcripts gave rise to amplified TCR beta CDR3 regions. With the HTBI primer set, the TCR CDR3 went through a first round of RT-PCR. TCRdb reanalysed the multiplex PCR reads using MiXCR and keeps one entry per CDR3 protein. The sample carries approximately 430,000 distinct CDR3 sequences, less than 20% recorded once. Diagnosis of hyperthyroidism was new in patients aged 18 to 65, and its duration was under 2 months. The sample holds many counts of this clonotype.

The sequenced sample consisted of blood. The chain employs TRBV3-1 and TRBJ2-5; D may match TRBD1 or TRBD2 (5 bases each). The sequence derives from a woman in her late teens or twenties with Graves' hyperthyroidism. The CDR3 coding sequence is TGTGCCAGCAGCCAAGGTGTGGGGGACCAAGAGACCCAGTACTTC. This translates into CASSQGVGDQETQYF.